This TCR beta chain is from a study of cytomegalovirus exposure and HLA in healthy donors. The CDR3 has 14 residues. Germline V lookup: CDR1 MGHRA, CDR2 YSYEKL. The J segment lost 1 base and the V segment lost 5 bases, leaving 4 bases of the junction unmatched. With 60 Vbeta and 13 Jbeta primers, the PCR was carried out. TCRdb keeps only in-frame clones here, not all; method: immunoSEQ multiplex PCR. The repertoire consists of tens of thousands of clones, with about 81% occurring once and the leading ten covering 2.4%. Source material: PBMCs. The receptor was derived from a woman aged 45 to 65 in good health and CMV-seronegative. The genes are TRBV4-1 and TRBJ1-1; 7 nucleotides align to TRBD1. CDR3 protein: CASSIRTGNTEAFF. The CDR3 bases are TGCGCCAGCAGCATTCGGACAGGGAACACTGAAGCTTTCTTT.